The next 18 T cell receptor beta chains were all read from a single sample in a study of beta chain features in type 1 diabetes. Findings and limits, study-wide: All four CD4+ subsets from Type 1 diabetes patients carried moderately but significantly shorter TCRB CDR3s.

Which antigens these TCRs recognize remains unknown. Of the isolated RNA, all was reverse transcribed, and so the sequenced material was expressed TCRB transcripts. TCRdb's copy holds only in-frame clones and misses some; the assay was immunoSEQ multiplex PCR. The repertoire has around 26,000 clones, 68% of them found once; the top ten carry roughly 1.2%. The specimen sequenced was stem cell memory CD4+ T cells from blood. The receptor set was obtained from a woman aged 40 to 49 with type 1 diabetes.

J is TRBJ2-3 and V is TRBV9; D remains unclear. Trimming left V 0 bases short and J 0 bases short, with 5 bases between. Germline V gene lookup returns CDR1 SGDLS and CDR2 YYNGEE. CDR3 length: 14 residues. CDR3 sequence (DNA): TGTGCCAGCAGCGTAGAAATAAGCACAGATACGCAGTATTTT. This encodes CASSVEISTDTQYF.

This chain links TRBV18 with TRBJ2-5; a possible D gene is TRBD2 (5 bases). Germline loops: CDR1 KGHSH, CDR2 LQKENI. V dropped 6 bases and J dropped 1 base, with 9 bases sitting between them. The CDR3 is 13 amino acids. The DNA for the CDR3 is TGTGCCAGCTCGGTTCTAGCCCAAGAGACCCAGTACTTC. Encoded protein: CASSVLAQETQYF.

This clone has only one observation. The chain has TRBV6-6 and TRBJ2-7; TRBD1 might be the D (6 bases). There are 13 residues in the CDR3. Trimming pared 6 bases from V and 4 bases from J, leaving 13 bases between. In germline, CDR1 is MNHNY, CDR2 SVGAGI (reference sequence). The CDR3, as DNA: TGTGCCAGCAGAGAGGCAGGGGAGTACGAGCAGTACTTC. Its translation: CASREAGEYEQYF.

The chain employs TRBV7-2 and TRBJ2-7; D call uncertain. Trimming left V 1 base short and J 4 bases short, with 8 bases between. The CDR3 covers 13 residues. The germline V gene has CDR1 SGHTA and CDR2 FQGNSA. The CDR3 DNA reads TGTGCCAGCAGCTTAGAACCCACTTACGAGCAGTACTTC. It yields the protein CASSLEPTYEQYF.

This clone was detected a few times. V is TRBV5-1 and J is TRBJ2-7; the match to TRBD1 covers 8 bases. The germline gives CDR1 SGHRS, CDR2 YFSETQ. Trimming removed 0 bases from V and 0 bases from J; junction bases left unmatched: 2. The CDR3 contains 15 residues. The CDR3 DNA sequence: TGCGCCAGCAGCTTGGAAGGGACAGGCTCCTACGAGCAGTACTTC. Translation gives CASSLEGTGSYEQYF.

The rearrangement joins TRBV19 to TRBJ1-1; D uncertain. V lost 1 base and J lost 4, with 7 bases in between. The germline V gene has CDR1 LNHDA and CDR2 SQIVND (reference sequence). The CDR3 totals 13 residues. The CDR3 DNA sequence: TGTGCCAGTAGTATAGGAGGGAGCACTGAAGCTTTCTTT. This encodes CASSIGGSTEAFF.

There are a few counts of this clone. The J gene is TRBJ2-7, the V gene TRBV7-8; D might be TRBD1 (5 bases). This CDR3 region has 13 residues. The germline CDR1 and CDR2 sequences are SGHVS and FQNEAQ. Trimming left V 3 bases short and J 7 bases short, with 13 bases between. The CDR3 sequence is CASSLARAREQYF. CDR3 DNA: TGTGCCAGCAGCTTGGCCAGGGCGCGAGAGCAGTACTTC.

This chain connects TRBV9 to TRBJ2-3, with TRBD2 matching over 8 bases. V was clipped by 4 bases and J by 4 bases; unmatched bases: 5. Germline V lookup: CDR1 SGDLS, CDR2 YYNGEE. This CDR3 is 14 amino acids long. CDR3 coding DNA: TGTGCCAGCAGCAGCGGGAGTTGGTCAGATACGCAGTATTTT. Protein sequence: CASSSGSWSDTQYF.

The chain has TRBV7-2 and TRBJ1-5; TRBD1 agrees at 8 bases. The ends lost 3 bases at V and 2 bases at J; junction bases unmatched: 6. Per the germline V gene, CDR1 is SGHTA and CDR2 is FQGNSA. CDR3 length: 16 amino acids. Here the CDR3 reads CASSFQTGEGNQPQHF. The CDR3, as DNA: TGTGCCAGCAGCTTTCAGACAGGGGAAGGCAATCAGCCCCAGCATTTT.

This clone was observed once. This sequence joins TRBV7-2 and TRBJ1-2; 11 bases are shared with TRBD1. Germline CDR1 and CDR2: SGHTA and FQGNSA. With V trimmed by 6 bases and J by 8 bases, 5 bases remained unmatched. The CDR3 spans 13 residues. The CDR3 protein is CASSGQGAGGYTF. The CDR3 coding sequence is TGTGCCAGCAGTGGACAGGGGGCCGGGGGCTACACCTTC.

The chain has TRBV2 and TRBJ1-5; 8 bases are a match to TRBD1. The CDR3 spans 15 residues. V shed 4 bases and J 0 bases; nucleotides not matched to a gene: 2. Germline CDR1 SNHLY, CDR2 FYNNEI. CDR3 in amino acids: CASSAGTGSNQPQHF. In nucleotides, the CDR3 is TGTGCCAGCAGTGCCGGGACAGGTAGCAATCAGCCCCAGCATTTT.

This clone was counted between two and nine times. The chain joins TRBV6-5 to TRBJ1-1; D is possibly TRBD1 (5 bases). This CDR3 is built from 15 residues. The germline CDR1 and CDR2 sequences are MNHEY and SVGAGI. With 4 bases removed from V and 2 bases from J, the gap between germline ends came to 14 bases. CDR3 bases: TGTGCCAGCAGTTCGGGGGGAGGGGTTAACACTGAAGCTTTCTTT. Translation: CASSSGGGVNTEAFF.

The chain links TRBV13 to TRBJ2-7, with TRBD1 matching 10 bases. After removal of 5 bases from V and 6 bases from J, the junction contained 10 bases not matched to a gene. The CDR3 contains 15 residues. The germline gives CDR1 PRHDT, CDR2 FYEKMQ (reference sequence). This CDR3 is CASSRPATGGGEQYF. CDR3 nucleotide sequence: TGTGCCAGCAGCCGTCCGGCGACAGGGGGCGGCGAGCAGTACTTC. Combining the CDR3 with reference TRBV13 and TRBJ2-7 gives the whole variable domain AAGVIQSPRHLIKEKRETATLKCYPIPRHDTVYWYQQGPGQDPQFLISFYEKMQSDKGSIPDRFSAQQFSDYHSELNMSSLELGDSALYFCASSRPATGGGEQYFGPGTRLTVT.

The chain is built from TRBV5-6 and TRBJ1-2; D uncertain. This CDR3 contains 15 residues. The V and J ends lost 0 bases and 4 bases respectively, with 13 bases between them. The germline V gene encodes CDR1 SGHDT and CDR2 YYEEEE. Here the CDR3 DNA reads TGTGCCAGCAGCTTGGTTACGCCCCGGGGCTATGGCTACACCTTC. This codes for CASSLVTPRGYGYTF.

This clone was observed a handful of times. This rearrangement joins TRBV29-1 to TRBJ1-2; D gene ambiguous. CDR3 size: 11 residues. The V end was cut by 8 bases, the J end by 4 bases, with 11 bases between. CDR1 is SQVTM and CDR2 is ANQGSEA in the germline V gene. For the CDR3, the DNA is TGCAGCTCCCACGGGATCTATGGCTACACCTTC. Amino acid sequence: CSSHGIYGYTF.

The chain recombines TRBV4-2 with TRBJ2-2; TRBD1 might be the D (6 bases). Trimming took 5 bases from V and 0 from J, leaving 13 bases between them. The CDR3 runs 16 residues. Germline CDR1 and CDR2: LGHNA and YNFKEQ. Written as DNA, the CDR3 is TGTGCCAGCAGCTTGGGGGCGACGGCGAACACCGGGGAGCTGTTTTTT. Protein product: CASSLGATANTGELFF.

This sequence joins TRBV28 and TRBJ1-2, with D perhaps matching TRBD1 (6 bases). Per germline, CDR1 MDHEN and CDR2 SYDVKM. The CDR3 sequence is 15 residues long. Trimming took 5 bases from V and 4 from J, leaving 17 bases between them. CDR3: CASSPLTGISYGYTF. DNA for the CDR3: TGTGCCAGCAGTCCCCTCACAGGGATCAGCTATGGCTACACCTTC.

The sample holds a few counts of this clone. The chain combines TRBV29-1 with TRBJ2-4; 7 bases are shared with TRBD1. Germline CDR1 SQVTM, CDR2 ANQGSEA. V shed 4 bases, J shed 3 bases, and the junction held 21 bases outside the gene matches. This CDR3 is built from 19 residues. This CDR3 is CSVAGILDPSSGGKNIQYF. CDR3 DNA sequence: TGCAGCGTTGCCGGCATTCTGGACCCTAGTTCAGGGGGCAAAAACATTCAGTACTTC.